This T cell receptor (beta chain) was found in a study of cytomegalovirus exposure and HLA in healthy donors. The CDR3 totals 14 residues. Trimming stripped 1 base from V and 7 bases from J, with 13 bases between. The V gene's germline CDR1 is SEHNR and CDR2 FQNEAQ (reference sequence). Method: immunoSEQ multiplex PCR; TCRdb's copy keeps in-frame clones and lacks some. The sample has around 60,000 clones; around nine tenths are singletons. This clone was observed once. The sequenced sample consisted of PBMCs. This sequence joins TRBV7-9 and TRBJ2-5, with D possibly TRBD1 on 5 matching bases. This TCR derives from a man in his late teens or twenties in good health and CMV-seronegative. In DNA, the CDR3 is TGTGCCAGCAGCTTAGGCGACAGATCATGGACCCAGTACTTC. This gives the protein CASSLGDRSWTQYF.